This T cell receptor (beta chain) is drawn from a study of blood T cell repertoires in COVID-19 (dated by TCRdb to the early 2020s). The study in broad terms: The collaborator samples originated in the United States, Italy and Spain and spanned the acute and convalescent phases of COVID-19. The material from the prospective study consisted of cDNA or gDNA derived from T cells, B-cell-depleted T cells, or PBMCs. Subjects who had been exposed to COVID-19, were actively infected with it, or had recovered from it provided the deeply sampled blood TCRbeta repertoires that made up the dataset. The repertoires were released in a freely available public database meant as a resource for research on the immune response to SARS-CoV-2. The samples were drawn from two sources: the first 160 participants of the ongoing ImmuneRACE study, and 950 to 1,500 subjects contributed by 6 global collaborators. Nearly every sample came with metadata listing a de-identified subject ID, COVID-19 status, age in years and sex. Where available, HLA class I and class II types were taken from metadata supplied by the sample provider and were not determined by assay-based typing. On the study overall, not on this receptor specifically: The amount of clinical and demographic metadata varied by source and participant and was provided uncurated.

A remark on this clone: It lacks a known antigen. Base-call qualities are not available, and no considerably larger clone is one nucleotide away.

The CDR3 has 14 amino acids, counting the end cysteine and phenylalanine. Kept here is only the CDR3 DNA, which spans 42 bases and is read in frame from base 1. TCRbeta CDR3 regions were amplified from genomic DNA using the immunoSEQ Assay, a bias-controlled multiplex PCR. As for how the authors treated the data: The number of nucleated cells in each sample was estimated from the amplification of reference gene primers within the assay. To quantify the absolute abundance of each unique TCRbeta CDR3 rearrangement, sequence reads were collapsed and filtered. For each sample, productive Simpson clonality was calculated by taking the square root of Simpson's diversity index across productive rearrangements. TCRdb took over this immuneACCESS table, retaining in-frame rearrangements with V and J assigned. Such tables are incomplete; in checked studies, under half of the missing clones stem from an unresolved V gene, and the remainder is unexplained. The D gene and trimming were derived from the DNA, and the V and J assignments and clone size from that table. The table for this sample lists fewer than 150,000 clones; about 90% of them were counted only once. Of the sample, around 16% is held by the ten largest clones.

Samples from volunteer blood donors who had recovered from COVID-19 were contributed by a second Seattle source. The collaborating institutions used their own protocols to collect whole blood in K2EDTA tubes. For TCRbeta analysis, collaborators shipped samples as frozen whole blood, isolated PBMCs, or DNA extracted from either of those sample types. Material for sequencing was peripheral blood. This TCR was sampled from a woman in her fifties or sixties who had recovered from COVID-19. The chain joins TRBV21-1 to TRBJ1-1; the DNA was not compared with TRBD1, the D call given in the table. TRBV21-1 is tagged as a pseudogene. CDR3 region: CASSKGGQNTEAFF. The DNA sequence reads TGTGCCAGCAGCAAAGGGGGCCAGAACACTGAAGCTTTCTTT.